The following is a TCR beta chain sequence with its context. These data come from a study of blood T cell repertoires in COVID-19. As for the study in general: Specimens from acute and convalescent COVID-19 originated in the United States, Italy and Spain. Sources were T cells, B-cell-depleted T cells, or PBMCs; the material itself was cDNA or gDNA.

V dropped 2 bases and J dropped 5 bases, with 12 bases sitting between them. Germline V gives CDR1 MNHEY, CDR2 SVGAGI. This CDR3 is 14 amino acids long. Seattle's enrolled individuals joined amid active infection and were then monitored longitudinally. Produced via immunoSEQ multiplex PCR; TCRdb's table is partial and in-frame only. Here the sample spans 300,000 to 400,000 clones, more than 75% being singletons. Material: peripheral blood. The receptor was isolated from a woman aged 45-60 years with COVID-19, enrolled during active disease. The chain employs TRBV6-5 and TRBJ2-5; D unclear. As DNA, the CDR3 is TGTGCCAGCAGTTACGTGTCGGGTCGGGAGACCCAGTACTTC. Translating it yields CASSYVSGRETQYF.